This entry is about one T cell receptor beta chain. Per germline, CDR1 KGHDR and CDR2 SFDVKD. Trimming at V came to 6 bases and at J to 2 bases, leaving 4 bases not matched to a gene. This CDR3 has 15 amino acids. The sample is drawn from a study of blood T cell repertoires in COVID-19. Study as a whole: Samples of COVID-19 (acute and convalescent) were obtained from the United States, Italy and Spain. PBMCs, B-cell-depleted T cells, or T cells provided the cDNA or gDNA that made up the material.

Original data processing: By means of reference gene primer amplification, nucleated cell counts were estimated. Generated by immunoSEQ multiplex PCR, the TCRdb table keeps only in-frame clones and is missing some. D and trimming were read from the DNA, whereas the V and J calls and clone size are those reported in that table. The table lists about 84,000 clones, around nine tenths of them singletons. The rearrangement uses TRBV24-1 and TRBJ2-3, with TRBD1 matching 10 bases. The clonotype was recovered from an elderly man with active or convalescent COVID-19. The sample taken for sequencing was peripheral blood. The CDR3: CATSPGQGSTDTQYF. The CDR3 nucleotides read TGTGCCACCAGTCCGGGACAGGGGTCCACAGATACGCAGTATTTT.